The 32 T cell receptor beta chains in this list originate from one sample, sequenced in a study of cytomegalovirus exposure and HLA in healthy donors (dated by TCRdb to about 2017). The method was the immunoSEQ multiplex PCR assay. A mixture of 60 forward primers for TCR Vbeta segments and 13 reverse primers for TCR Jbeta segments was used in the multiplex PCR. The clones in this table, taken by TCRdb from immuneACCESS, are in-frame only. Not every clone is retained; where verified, under half of the shortfall comes from an unresolved V gene, and the cause of the rest is unknown. The sample has about 130,000 clones on record, under 20% of them singletons. Of the sample, about 3% falls within the top ten clones. The sample consisted of PBMCs. The source of these receptors is a female donor in good health and CMV-seropositive.

This clone was observed a few times. The chain links TRBV19 to TRBJ1-1; D may be TRBD1 (6 bases). This CDR3 contains 16 residues. Trimming stripped 5 bases from V and 2 bases from J, with 18 bases between. Germline CDR1 is LNHDA and CDR2 is SQIVND (reference sequence). The CDR3 DNA reads TGTGCCAGTAGTGTCAGGGGTAGGGTGTCTAACACTGAAGCTTTCTTT. Translating it yields CASSVRGRVSNTEAFF.

This clone has a handful of counts. J is TRBJ2-3 and V is TRBV28, with TRBD2 matching over 12 bases. The CDR3 consists of 15 residues. Looked up from germline, CDR1 is MDHEN and CDR2 is SYDVKM. Trimming took 7 bases from V and 6 from J; bases not matched to a gene: 8. CDR3 in amino acids: CASTPRLAGEDTQYF. DNA for the CDR3: TGTGCCAGCACCCCGAGACTAGCGGGGGAGGATACGCAGTATTTT. The variable domain in full, with the rest retrieved from reference TRBV28 and TRBJ2-3, is DVKVTQSSRYLVKRTGEKVFLECVQDMDHENMFWYRQDPGLGLRLIYFSYDVKMKEKGDIPEGYSVSREKKERFSLILESASTNQTSMYLCASTPRLAGEDTQYFGPGTRLTVL.

V usage is TRBV28 and J usage is TRBJ1-5; 8 bases match TRBD1. The V gene's germline CDR1 is MDHEN and CDR2 SYDVKM. J lost 8 bases, V lost 6 bases, and 6 bases had no gene match. This CDR3 contains 13 residues. The CDR3 protein is CASRRQGREPQHF. In DNA form, the CDR3 reads TGTGCCAGCAGGAGACAGGGGAGAGAGCCCCAGCATTTT.

This clone has only a few counts. The V gene is TRBV5-4, the J gene TRBJ1-1; 7 bases are a match to TRBD1. The CDR3 totals 16 residues. The germline V gene encodes CDR1 SGHNT and CDR2 YYREEE (reference sequence). V lost 2 bases, J lost 4 bases, and 11 bases stayed unmatched. CDR3 loop: CASSLGRGTEGTEAFF. The CDR3, as DNA: TGTGCCAGCAGCTTAGGGAGAGGGACAGAGGGCACTGAAGCTTTCTTT.

This clone has a handful of counts. The genes are TRBV7-9 and TRBJ1-1; maybe TRBD1 (5 bases). V was cut by 5 bases and J by 6 bases, with 16 bases left in between. The germline V gene encodes CDR1 SEHNR and CDR2 FQNEAQ (reference sequence). The CDR3 consists of 14 residues. As DNA, the CDR3 is TGTGCCAGCAGCCCCCCAGGGTCCTGGCCTGAAGCTTTCTTT. Translation gives CASSPPGSWPEAFF.

The chain employs TRBV5-6 and TRBJ2-6, with D maybe TRBD1 (6 bases). The CDR3 runs to 17 residues. CDR1 and CDR2 (germline): SGHDT, YYEEEE. The V and J ends lost 2 bases and 0 bases respectively, with 12 bases between them. The CDR3 coding sequence is TGTGCCAGCAGCTTTTCAGGGACATTCTCTGGGGCCAACGTCCTGACTTTC. It is translated as CASSFSGTFSGANVLTF.

The J gene is TRBJ2-4, the V gene TRBV6-5, with TRBD1 matching over 7 bases. Germline assignment: CDR1 MNHEY and CDR2 SVGAGI. Trimming took 6 bases from V and 7 from J; bases not matched to a gene: 9. The CDR3 sequence is 14 residues long. The CDR3 sequence: CASRSKTGTNIQYF. For the CDR3, the DNA is TGTGCCAGCAGGTCTAAGACAGGGACCAACATTCAGTACTTC.

This clone was observed a few times. J is TRBJ2-7 and V is TRBV6-6; 9 bases agree with TRBD1. V shed 2 bases and J 4 bases; nucleotides not matched to a gene: 6. The CDR3 extends over 15 amino acids. Germline CDR1 MNHNY, CDR2 SVGAGI (reference sequence). CDR3 region: CASSYPGQGDYEQYF. CDR3 nucleotide sequence: TGTGCCAGCAGTTACCCGGGACAGGGCGATTACGAGCAGTACTTC.

The sample holds a few counts of this clone. The chain is built from TRBV18 and TRBJ1-6; D remains unclear. V was clipped by 4 bases and J by 8 bases, with 9 bases between them. In germline, CDR1 is KGHSH, CDR2 LQKENI. The CDR3 totals 13 residues. The CDR3 protein is CASSQTRDSPLHF. The CDR3 DNA reads as TGTGCCAGCTCACAGACTAGGGATTCACCCCTCCACTTT.

The chain has TRBV5-1 and TRBJ2-2, with 10 bases aligning to TRBD1. The CDR3 totals 15 residues. V shed 4 bases and J 7 bases; nucleotides not matched to a gene: 7. CDR1 is SGHRS, CDR2 YFSETQ, per germline. The CDR3 is CASSRRQGANGELFF. CDR3 nucleotide sequence: TGCGCCAGCAGCCGTCGACAGGGGGCAAACGGGGAGCTGTTTTTT.

The chain is built from TRBV19 and TRBJ1-2, with 7 positions matching TRBD1. Germline V gene lookup returns CDR1 LNHDA and CDR2 SQIVND (reference sequence). This CDR3 is 12 amino acids long. V lost 10 bases and J lost 8; bases outside the gene matches: 10. The CDR3 nucleotides read TGTGCCATCTCCCAAGACAGGGTGGGCTACACCTTC. This translates into CAISQDRVGYTF.

The chain carries TRBV2 and TRBJ2-1, with 11 bases matching TRBD2. CDR1 is SNHLY and CDR2 is FYNNEI in the germline V gene. The CDR3 is 16 residues long. The junction had 11 bases not matched to a gene; V was cut back by 6 bases and J by 7 bases. The CDR3 loop is CASRVLAGGLGNEQFF. The CDR3, as DNA: TGTGCCAGCAGGGTTCTAGCGGGGGGTCTCGGTAATGAGCAGTTCTTC.

There are a few counts of this clone. CDR3 region: CASSFDPSGTSTDTQYF. DNA for the CDR3: TGTGCCAGCAGCTTCGACCCTAGCGGTACTAGCACAGATACGCAGTATTTT. The chain couples TRBV5-4 to TRBJ2-3; 7 bases match TRBD2. Germline CDR1 is SGHNT and CDR2 is YYREEE (reference sequence). V lost 2 bases to trimming and J lost 0 bases; unmatched junction nucleotides: 9. This CDR3 has 17 amino acids.

This clone occurred a few times. The genes are TRBV9 and TRBJ2-1; 8 nucleotides agree with TRBD1. The CDR3 spans 14 residues. J lost 5 bases, V lost 4 bases, and 5 bases had no gene match. Per germline, CDR1 SGDLS and CDR2 YYNGEE. The CDR3 protein is CASSPTGANNEQFF. For the CDR3, the DNA is TGTGCCAGCAGCCCGACAGGGGCCAACAATGAGCAGTTCTTC.

This rearrangement joins TRBV5-1 to TRBJ1-2; D is unresolved. This CDR3 region has 17 residues. Trimming cost V 4 bases and J 2 bases, with 21 bases left between them. Germline V lookup: CDR1 SGHRS, CDR2 YFSETQ. Here the CDR3 DNA reads TGCGCCAGCAGCCAAACCGTGGCGTCGGCGGGCAACTATGGCTACACCTTC. This sequence encodes CASSQTVASAGNYGYTF. Drawing the rest from reference TRBV5-1 and TRBJ1-2, the complete variable domain is KAGVTQTPRYLIKTRGQQVTLSCSPISGHRSVSWYQQTPGQGLQFLFEYFSETQRNKGNFPGRFSGRQFSNSRSEMNVSTLELGDSALYLCASSQTVASAGNYGYTFGSGTRLTVV.

This clone appeared a few times. This CDR3 reads CASSPSGEVKLFF. The CDR3 DNA sequence: TGCGCCAGCAGCCCCTCCGGGGAGGTAAAACTGTTTTTT. The V call is TRBV5-1, the J call TRBJ1-4; unclear D gene. The CDR3 consists of 13 residues. V was cut by 4 bases and J by 10 bases, with 14 bases left in between. The germline V gene has CDR1 SGHRS and CDR2 YFSETQ.

This clone occurred a few times. The CDR3 reads CASSHGQKNIQYF. The CDR3 nucleotides are TGCGCCAGCAGCCATGGACAGAAAAACATTCAGTACTTC. The chain has TRBV4-3 and TRBJ2-4, with a possible D match to TRBD1 (6 bases). The V end lost 3 bases, the J end lost 4 bases, and 7 bases lay between the germline ends. Germline V CDR1 and CDR2: LGHNA, YSLEER. The CDR3 runs 13 residues.

This rearrangement joins TRBV2 to TRBJ2-7, with TRBD1 matching over 9 bases. V lost 6 bases and J lost 6; bases outside the gene matches: 9. Germline-derived CDR1 and CDR2 are SNHLY and FYNNEI. The CDR3 length is 14 residues. CDR3 nucleotide sequence: TGTGCCAGCAGGTCGGGGACAGGGTTCTCCGAGCAGTACTTC. Protein: CASRSGTGFSEQYF.

The chain uses TRBV7-2 and TRBJ1-5; no clear D. Germline-derived CDR1 and CDR2 are SGHTA and FQGNSA. This CDR3 region has 15 residues. V was cut by 5 bases and J by 0 bases, with 11 bases left in between. In DNA form, the CDR3 reads TGTGCCAGCAGCCGCGACACAAATAGCAATCAGCCCCAGCATTTT. Translating gives CASSRDTNSNQPQHF.

The chain employs TRBV7-9 and TRBJ2-6; tentatively, D is TRBD2 (6 bases). V lost 4 bases, J lost 1 base, and 8 bases lay in between. CDR3 length: 15 residues. Germline V CDR1 and CDR2: SEHNR, FQNEAQ (reference sequence). The CDR3 DNA reads TGTGCCAGCAGCTGGCGGGGATCTGGGGCCAACGTCCTGACTTTC. This gives the protein CASSWRGSGANVLTF.

This clone was seen only a few times. This chain joins TRBV4-2 and TRBJ2-7; 7 bases line up with TRBD1. The V segment lost 0 bases and the J segment 0 bases; nucleotides outside the gene matches: 5. Germline V gives CDR1 LGHNA, CDR2 YNFKEQ. The CDR3 is made up of 16 amino acids. The CDR3 here is CASSQEWGQSSYEQYF. CDR3 coding DNA: TGTGCCAGCAGCCAAGAATGGGGACAGAGCTCCTACGAGCAGTACTTC.

This chain connects TRBV11-2 to TRBJ2-3; TRBD2 agrees at 15 bases. Per the germline V gene, CDR1 is SGHAT and CDR2 is FQNNGV. This CDR3 comprises 18 residues. J was trimmed by 4 bases and V by 2 bases; bases with no gene match: 7. CDR3 region: CASSLTGLAGGGPDTQYF. CDR3 DNA: TGTGCCAGCAGCTTAACGGGACTAGCGGGAGGCGGGCCAGATACGCAGTATTTT.

CDR3 region: CASSLSWTQYEQYF. CDR3 coding DNA: TGTGCCAGCAGTTTATCGTGGACACAATACGAGCAGTACTTC. The V and J genes are TRBV27 and TRBJ2-7, with TRBD1 as a possible D gene (5 bases). The CDR3 loop spans 14 amino acids. V was cut by 0 bases and J by 4 bases, with 10 bases left in between. Germline-derived CDR1 and CDR2 are MNHEY and SMNVEV (reference sequence).

The CDR3 sequence: CASSPKTGGETQYF. The CDR3 region has the DNA TGTGCCAGCAGCCCAAAGACAGGGGGGGAGACCCAGTACTTC. V usage is TRBV5-6 and J usage is TRBJ2-5, with 9 bases aligning to TRBD1. Germline CDR1 reads SGHDT; CDR2 reads YYEEEE. The CDR3 spans 14 residues. The junction had 6 bases not matched to a gene; V was cut back by 4 bases and J by 5 bases.

This clone was observed a handful of times. The V gene is TRBV6-6, the J gene TRBJ2-7; 7 nucleotides align to TRBD1. With 2 bases clipped from V and 4 bases from J, the junction kept 2 bases outside the gene matches. Germline V gene data show CDR1 as MNHNY and CDR2 as SVGAGI (reference sequence). The CDR3 consists of 13 residues. CDR3 DNA sequence: TGTGCCAGCAGTTACAAGGGGGCTTACGAGCAGTACTTC. Protein sequence: CASSYKGAYEQYF.

The rearrangement uses TRBV7-9 and TRBJ2-3; D ambiguous. Germline CDR1 and CDR2: SEHNR and FQNEAQ (reference sequence). This CDR3 comprises 13 residues. V lost 4 bases and J 2 bases, leaving 7 bases between the germline ends. In DNA form, the CDR3 reads TGTGCCAGCAGCTCCACTAACACAGATACGCAGTATTTT. Amino acid sequence: CASSSTNTDTQYF. Combining the CDR3 with reference TRBV7-9 and TRBJ2-3 gives the whole variable domain DTGVSQNPRHKITKRGQNVTFRCDPISEHNRLYWYRQTLGQGPEFLTYFQNEAQLEKSRLLSDRFSAERPKGSFSTLEIQRTEQGDSAMYLCASSSTNTDTQYFGPGTRLTVL.

The chain has TRBV6-6 and TRBJ2-2; 8 nucleotides agree with TRBD1. V gave up 6 bases and J gave up 12 bases; unmatched junction bases: 9. Germline V gene lookup returns CDR1 MNHNY and CDR2 SVGAGI (reference sequence). The CDR3 contains 13 residues. CDR3 residues: CASRVGQVDKLFF. CDR3 nucleotides: TGTGCCAGCAGAGTGGGACAGGTAGACAAGCTGTTTTTT.

The V gene is TRBV6-6, the J gene TRBJ1-2; D ambiguous. The germline V gene has CDR1 MNHNY and CDR2 SVGAGI (reference sequence). This CDR3 is built from 14 residues. The ends were cut back, 0 bases at V and 4 bases at J, with 9 bases in the middle. The CDR3 reads CASSYSEGSYGYTF. The CDR3 DNA is TGTGCCAGCAGTTACTCGGAAGGGAGCTATGGCTACACCTTC.

This chain joins TRBV15 and TRBJ2-3, with D perhaps TRBD2 (5 bases). This CDR3 has 14 residues. Germline CDR1 is LNHNV and CDR2 is YYDKDF (reference sequence). V was cut by 1 base and J by 4 bases, with 9 bases left in between. CDR3 DNA: TGTGCCACCAGCAGAGTCGGGGTCGCAGATACGCAGTATTTT. Translation: CATSRVGVADTQYF.

The chain employs TRBV7-8 and TRBJ2-5; 12 bases line up with TRBD2. The CDR3 covers 19 residues. The trim removed 5 bases at V and 3 bases at J, leaving 16 bases unmatched. The germline V gene has CDR1 SGHVS and CDR2 FQNEAQ. The CDR3 here is CASSQPPGLAGNLKETQYF. CDR3 DNA: TGTGCCAGCAGCCAACCCCCGGGACTAGCGGGCAATTTGAAAGAGACCCAGTACTTC.

This chain uses TRBV4-2 with TRBJ2-7, with 8 positions matching TRBD1. Unmatched junction bases numbered 5, after V lost 1 base and J lost 3 bases. Germline loops: CDR1 LGHNA, CDR2 YNFKEQ. This CDR3 contains 15 residues. CDR3 region: CASSQAGQAIYEQYF. Here the CDR3 DNA reads TGTGCCAGCAGCCAAGCGGGACAGGCGATCTACGAGCAGTACTTC.

The chain uses TRBV5-6 and TRBJ2-1; D gene uncertain. V lost 2 bases to trimming and J lost 8 bases, with 11 bases between them. The CDR3 contains 13 residues. The germline V gene encodes CDR1 SGHDT and CDR2 YYEEEE. For the CDR3, the DNA is TGTGCCAGCAGCTTAGGCCGGAGTTATGAGCAGTTCTTC. Its translation is CASSLGRSYEQFF.